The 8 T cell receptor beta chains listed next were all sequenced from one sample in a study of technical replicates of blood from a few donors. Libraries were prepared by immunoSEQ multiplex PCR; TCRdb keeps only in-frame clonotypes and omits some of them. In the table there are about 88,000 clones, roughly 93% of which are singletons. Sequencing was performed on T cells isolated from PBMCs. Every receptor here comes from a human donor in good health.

Here the CDR3 DNA reads TGCGCCAGCAGCCGGGGACAGGGCAGTGAAAAACTGTTTTTT. Protein sequence: CASSRGQGSEKLFF. V is TRBV4-1 and J is TRBJ1-4; TRBD1 aligns across 9 bases. Germline CDR1 reads MGHRA; CDR2 reads YSYEKL. The V and J ends lost 4 bases and 7 bases, in that order; junction bases with no gene match: 4. There are 14 residues in the CDR3.

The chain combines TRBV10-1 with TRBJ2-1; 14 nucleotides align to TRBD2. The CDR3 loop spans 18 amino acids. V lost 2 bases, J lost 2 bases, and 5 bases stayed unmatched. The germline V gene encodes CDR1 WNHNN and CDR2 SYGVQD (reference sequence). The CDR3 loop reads CASSEGLAGGKTYNEQFF. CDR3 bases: TGCGCCAGCAGTGAGGGACTAGCGGGAGGAAAAACCTACAATGAGCAGTTCTTC.

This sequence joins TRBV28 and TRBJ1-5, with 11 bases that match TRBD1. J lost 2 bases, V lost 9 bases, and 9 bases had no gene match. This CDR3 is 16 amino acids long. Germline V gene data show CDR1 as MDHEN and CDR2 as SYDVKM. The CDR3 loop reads CASRGDRGKGNQPQHF. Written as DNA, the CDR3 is TGTGCCAGTCGGGGGGACAGGGGGAAAGGCAATCAGCCCCAGCATTTT. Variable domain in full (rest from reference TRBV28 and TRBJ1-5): DVKVTQSSRYLVKRTGEKVFLECVQDMDHENMFWYRQDPGLGLRLIYFSYDVKMKEKGDIPEGYSVSREKKERFSLILESASTNQTSMYLCASRGDRGKGNQPQHFGDGTRLSIL.

The CDR3 loop is CASSPRLTSVGPQETQYF. In DNA, the CDR3 is TGTGCCAGCAGCCCACGTCTGACTAGCGTGGGGCCCCAAGAGACCCAGTACTTC. The chain has TRBV11-2 and TRBJ2-5; the match to TRBD2 covers 8 bases. After removal of 5 bases from V and 1 base from J, the junction contained 15 bases not matched to a gene. Germline V CDR1 and CDR2: SGHAT, FQNNGV. There are 18 residues in the CDR3. Full variable domain (rest looked up from reference TRBV11-2 and TRBJ2-5): EAGVAQSPRYKIIEKRQSVAFWCNPISGHATLYWYQQILGQGPKLLIQFQNNGVVDDSQLPKDRFSAERLKGVDSTLKIQPAKLEDSAVYLCASSPRLTSVGPQETQYFGPGTRLLVL.

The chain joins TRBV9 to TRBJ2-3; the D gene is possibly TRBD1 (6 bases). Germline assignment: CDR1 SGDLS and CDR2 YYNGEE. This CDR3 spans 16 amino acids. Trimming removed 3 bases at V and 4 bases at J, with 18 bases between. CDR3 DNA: TGTGCCAGCAGCGCCCAGGATTACAAGGGGGCAGATACGCAGTATTTT. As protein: CASSAQDYKGADTQYF.

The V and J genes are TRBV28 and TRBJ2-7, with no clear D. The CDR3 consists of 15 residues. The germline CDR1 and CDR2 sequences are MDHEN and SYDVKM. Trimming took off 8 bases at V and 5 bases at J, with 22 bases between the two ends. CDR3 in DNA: TGTGCCAGCCTCCCAAGGTCGGTTCCGCGGAACGAGCAGTACTTC. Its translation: CASLPRSVPRNEQYF.

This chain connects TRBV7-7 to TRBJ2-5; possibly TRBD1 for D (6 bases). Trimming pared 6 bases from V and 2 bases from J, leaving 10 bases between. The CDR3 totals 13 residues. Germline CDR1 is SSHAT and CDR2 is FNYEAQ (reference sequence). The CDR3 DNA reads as TGTGCCAGCAGTCGTCAGGGGCAAGAGACCCAGTACTTC. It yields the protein CASSRQGQETQYF. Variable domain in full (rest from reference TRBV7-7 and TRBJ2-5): GAGVSQSPRYKVTKRGQDVTLRCDPISSHATLYWYQQALGQGPEFLTYFNYEAQPDKSGLPSDRFSAERPEGSISTLTIQRTEQRDSAMYRCASSRQGQETQYFGPGTRLLVL.

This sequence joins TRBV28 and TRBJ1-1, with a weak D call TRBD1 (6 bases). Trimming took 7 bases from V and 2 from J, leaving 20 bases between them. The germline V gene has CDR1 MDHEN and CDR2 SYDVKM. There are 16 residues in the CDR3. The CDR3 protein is CASISLSGQLNTEAFF. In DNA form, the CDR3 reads TGTGCCAGCATCAGCTTATCGGGACAACTAAACACTGAAGCTTTCTTT. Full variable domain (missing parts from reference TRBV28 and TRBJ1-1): DVKVTQSSRYLVKRTGEKVFLECVQDMDHENMFWYRQDPGLGLRLIYFSYDVKMKEKGDIPEGYSVSREKKERFSLILESASTNQTSMYLCASISLSGQLNTEAFFGQGTRLTVV.